The 8 T cell receptor beta chains below were found in one sample sequenced in a study of tumor-infiltrating lymphocytes in primary liver carcinoma. For each extraction, RNA and DNA were obtained together from approximately 20-30 mg of unsorted bulk tissue. TCR beta cDNA was reverse-transcribed from 500 ng of total RNA. The reaction used a constant-region primer and ProtoScript II reverse transcriptase. Three nested multiplex PCR rounds, a slightly modified ARM-PCR, produced the libraries for TCR beta. TRBV1-TRBV30 forward primers paired with a C-beta reverse primer were used in the first two PCR rounds, which ran roughly 11 cycles each. TCRdb independently ran MiXCR on the multiplex PCR reads; one entry per CDR3 protein. The sample lists about 54,000 distinct CDR3 sequences; around three quarters were seen once. The source material was liver tumor tissue from sampling region 2. The subset denotes: tumor region T2, inferior pole. Receptor source: a middle-aged man with primary liver carcinoma and hepatitis B virus infection.

As regards this clonotype: Germline and junction disagree at one end, which may indicate a read error. The chain carries TRBV5-5 and TRBJ2-1; 10 positions match TRBD2. CDR1 is SGHKS, CDR2 YYEKEE, per germline (reference sequence). There are 14 residues in the CDR3. DNA of the CDR3: TGTGCCAGCAGCTTGTCTAGCGGGGGCAATGAGCGGTTCTTC. Its protein is CASSLSSGGNERFF.

This clonotype was seen once. One end of the junction fails to match germline, which may point to a read error. V usage is TRBV4-1 and J usage is TRBJ1-5; possibly TRBD1 for D (6 bases). The CDR3 runs to 15 residues. The germline gives CDR1 MGHRA, CDR2 YSYEKL. The CDR3 nucleotides read TGCGCCAGGAGCCCCGGGGGCAGAAGCAATCAGCTCCAGCATTTT. It translates to CARSPGGRSNQLQHF.

As regards this clonotype: A junction boundary mismatches the germline segment, possibly from a read error. The chain recombines TRBV12-3 or TRBV12-4 with TRBJ2-7; 8 nucleotides line up with TRBD2. The CDR3 is 16 amino acids. The CDR3 sequence is CTSSLLTGGPPYEKYF. The CDR3 nucleotides read TGTACCAGCAGTTTATTAACGGGGGGGCCTCCCTACGAGAAGTACTTC.

In regard to this clonotype: It may be a read error: a sequence one base away is much more abundant. This chain connects TRBV13 to TRBJ2-1; TRBD1 agrees at 9 bases. The CDR3 totals 11 residues. Germline CDR1 reads PRHDT; CDR2 reads FYEKMQ (reference sequence). The CDR3 nucleotides read TGTGTCAGCAGCTTGGGACAGGGACAGTTCTTC. This encodes CVSSLGQGQFF.

Notes on this clonotype: Just one base apart from a much larger clone, this may be a read error. The chain combines TRBV28 with TRBJ2-7; 7 nucleotides align to TRBD2. The CDR3 is 13 amino acids. CDR1 is MDHEN, CDR2 SYDVKM, per germline. V lost 2 bases, J lost 7 bases, and 5 bases stayed unmatched. The CDR3 region has the DNA TGTGCCAGCAGTTTAGTCCTGGGAGGGGAGCAGTACTTC. Translated: CASSLVLGGEQYF.

This rearrangement joins TRBV28 to TRBJ2-7; TRBD2 is a possible D gene (6 bases). The CDR3 runs to 16 residues. CDR1 is MDHEN and CDR2 is SYDVKM in the germline V gene. V was pared by 3 bases and J by 3 bases, with 18 bases between. The CDR3 spells CASSFRSRRALYEQYF. CDR3 DNA sequence: TGTGCCAGCAGTTTCCGAAGCAGGAGGGCCCTCTACGAGCAGTACTTC.

To note about this clonotype: The conserved phenylalanine or tryptophan normally closing the CDR3 is absent here, so this likely arose from a read error. V usage is TRBV29-1 and J usage is TRBJ2-3; no definite D call. Germline V gene sequence: CDR1 SQVTM, CDR2 ANQGSEA. The CDR3 consists of 13 residues. CDR3 protein: CSVNAVGTYTQYI. The CDR3 bases are TGCAGCGTCAACGCGGTAGGCACATATACGCAGTATATT.

The J gene is TRBJ2-7, the V gene TRBV5-1, with TRBD1 identical over 7 bases. Germline CDR1 SGHRS, CDR2 YFSETQ. This CDR3 contains 17 residues. In DNA form, the CDR3 reads TGCATCAGCAGCTTGGGAGAAGGACGGGACAGACCCTACGAGCAGTACTTC. Residues: CISSLGEGRDRPYEQYF.